A single sample gave rise to the 15 T cell receptor beta chains below, sequenced in a study of blood T cell repertoires in COVID-19. The protocol was immunoSEQ multiplex PCR, while the TCRdb copy is restricted to in-frame clones and leaves out a portion. The sample lists 150,000 to 200,000 clones; approximately 88% were seen once. The sample consisted of peripheral blood. Receptor source: a woman between 25 and 40 years old with acute or convalescent COVID-19.

The rearrangement joins TRBV9 to TRBJ1-2; D gene unclear. The CDR3 is 15 amino acids. Germline CDR1 SGDLS, CDR2 YYNGEE. V was trimmed by 4 bases and J by 4 bases, leaving 17 bases between them. The CDR3 DNA reads as TGTGCCAGCAGCCTCGGTCCTAATCCCCTCTATGGCTACACCTTC. It is translated as CASSLGPNPLYGYTF.

The chain employs TRBV9 and TRBJ2-1, with TRBD2 matching over 11 bases. V shed 0 bases, J shed 1 base, and the junction held 0 bases outside the gene matches. This CDR3 region has 16 residues. Germline assignment: CDR1 SGDLS and CDR2 YYNGEE. DNA for the CDR3: TGTGCCAGCAGCGTAGGACTAGCGGGGTCCTACAATGAGCAGTTCTTC. Its translation is CASSVGLAGSYNEQFF.

V gene TRBV3-1 (or the pseudogene TRBV3-2) combines with J gene TRBJ1-4; tentative D call: TRBD1 (5 bases). There are 13 residues in the CDR3. CDR1 LGHDT and CDR2 YNNKEL come from the germline V gene (reference sequence). V was shortened by 0 bases and J by 8 bases, with 7 bases between the two germline ends. The CDR3 nucleotides are TGTGCCAGCAGCCAAGATCCAGGGGAAAAACTGTTTTTT. This translates into CASSQDPGEKLFF.

The chain joins TRBV20-1 to TRBJ1-2; D remains ambiguous. V was clipped by 6 bases and J by 4 bases, with 9 bases between them. CDR1 and CDR2 (germline): DFQATT, SNEGSKA (reference sequence). The CDR3 is 11 amino acids. CDR3 protein: CSAPPGYGYTF. CDR3 DNA sequence: TGCAGTGCCCCCCCCGGCTATGGCTACACCTTC.

This chain joins TRBV4-1 and TRBJ2-7, with no clear D. The length of the CDR3 is 15 residues. V was pared by 1 base and J by 0 bases, with 10 bases between. CDR1 MGHRA and CDR2 YSYEKL come from the germline V gene. The CDR3 nucleotides are TGCGCCAGCAGCCAAGGACTGCCTATCTCCTACGAGCAGTACTTC. Amino acids: CASSQGLPISYEQYF.

This chain joins TRBV6-2 or TRBV6-3 and TRBJ2-3; D may be TRBD2 (6 bases). The germline V gene encodes CDR1 MNHEY and CDR2 SVGEGT. Trimming shortened V by 2 bases and J by 2 bases, and 11 bases separated the two germline ends. CDR3 length: 15 residues. The CDR3 bases are TGTGCCAGCAGTTACCCTAGCGTAAACACAGATACGCAGTATTTT. Its translation: CASSYPSVNTDTQYF.

The rearrangement joins TRBV9 to TRBJ2-2; D is ambiguous. The CDR3 contains 13 residues. V was cut by 4 bases and J by 5 bases, with 9 bases left in between. Per germline, CDR1 SGDLS and CDR2 YYNGEE. The CDR3 region is CASSPTTTGELFF. CDR3 coding DNA: TGTGCCAGCAGCCCGACGACAACCGGGGAGCTGTTTTTT.

The V and J genes are TRBV18 and TRBJ2-1; D possibly corresponds to TRBD2 (6 bases). Germline values: CDR1 KGHSH, CDR2 LQKENI. Trimming removed 8 bases from V and 7 bases from J, with 12 bases in between. The CDR3 length is 12 residues. Here the CDR3 reads CASQGGGNEQFF. The DNA of the CDR3 is TGTGCCAGCCAGGGAGGTGGTAATGAGCAGTTCTTC.

A single count supports this clone. The chain has TRBV3-1 (or the pseudogene TRBV3-2) and TRBJ2-1; 12 bases are a match to TRBD2. Per the germline V gene, CDR1 is LGHDT and CDR2 is YNNKEL (reference sequence). V shed 8 bases and J 10 bases; nucleotides not matched to a gene: 9. The CDR3 totals 14 residues. CDR3 loop: CASARLAGAWEQFF. The CDR3, as DNA: TGTGCCAGCGCACGACTAGCGGGAGCGTGGGAGCAGTTCTTC.

The rearrangement links TRBV19 to TRBJ2-3; a weak D match, TRBD2 (7 bases). The CDR3 contains 15 residues. Deletions cut 6 bases from V and 5 bases from J, with 18 bases between. Germline values: CDR1 LNHDA, CDR2 SQIVND (reference sequence). This chain's CDR3 is CASREGGALRDTQYF. In nucleotides, the CDR3 is TGTGCCAGTAGGGAGGGGGGGGCTCTGAGAGATACGCAGTATTTT. The variable domain in full, completed from reference TRBV19 and TRBJ2-3, reads DGGITQSPKYLFRKEGQNVTLSCEQNLNHDAMYWYRQDPGQGLRLIYYSQIVNDFQKGDIAEGYSVSREKKESFPLTVTSAQKNPTAFYLCASREGGALRDTQYFGPGTRLTVL.

This clone has only one observation. The chain recombines TRBV6-2 or TRBV6-3 with TRBJ2-7, with TRBD2 matching over 7 bases. CDR1 and CDR2 from the germline V gene are MNHEY and SVGEGT. There are 16 residues in the CDR3. The J segment lost 2 bases and the V segment lost 2 bases, leaving 9 bases of the junction unmatched. CDR3 bases: TGTGCCAGCAGTTACGGCCCGGGAGGCAACACCTACGAGCAGTACTTC. Amino acids: CASSYGPGGNTYEQYF.

This clone was detected only once. The chain links TRBV13 to TRBJ2-2; D ambiguous. The CDR3 runs to 16 residues. Trimming cost V 2 bases and J 5 bases, with 15 bases left between them. Germline lookup yields CDR1 PRHDT and CDR2 FYEKMQ (reference sequence). The CDR3 coding sequence is TGTGCCAGCAGCTTAAAATTGTCTAGTCAAACCGGGGAGCTGTTTTTT. It encodes CASSLKLSSQTGELFF.

V is TRBV10-3 and J is TRBJ1-1; the D is unclear. The CDR3 is made up of 13 amino acids. The germline V gene encodes CDR1 ENHRY and CDR2 SYGVKD. This CDR3 reads CASRAGLNTEAFF. CDR3 coding DNA: TGTGCTTCCCGAGCGGGCTTGAACACTGAAGCTTTCTTT.

The chain is built from TRBV2 and TRBJ1-5; 8 bases map to TRBD1. The V gene end was trimmed by 10 bases and the J gene end by 7 bases; junction bases not matched to a gene: 9. Germline V gene data show CDR1 as SNHLY and CDR2 as FYNNEI. The CDR3 is 13 residues long. The DNA for the CDR3 is TGTGCCACAAACAGGGGGGAGGGGCAGCCCCAGCATTTT. Protein sequence: CATNRGEGQPQHF.

The CDR3 DNA reads TGCGCCAGCAGCCCGCCGGGAGGGAGAGAAGAGCCAGATACGCAGTATTTT. It specifies CASSPPGGREEPDTQYF. This chain connects TRBV5-1 to TRBJ2-3, with 8 bases that match TRBD2. This CDR3 has 17 amino acids. Looked up from germline, CDR1 is SGHRS and CDR2 is YFSETQ. V lost 4 bases to trimming and J lost 4 bases; unmatched junction nucleotides: 14.